This T cell receptor (beta chain) is from a study of CD8+ T cells in alopecia areata. Study-level points and caveats: Patients shared TCRs less clearly than mice did, possibly owing to HLA. Scalp sample data also include resident alphabeta T cells from normal skin. Tofacitinib significantly reduced both scalp clonality and expanded CD8+ clones among the top 100.

RNA, once extracted, was reverse transcribed into cDNA for use as the sequencing template. Only in-frame clones appear in the TCRdb table, and some are missing; sequencing was by immunoSEQ multiplex PCR. The sample holds roughly 100,000 clones, 85% to 90% seen once. The treatment here: oral pan-JAK inhibitor, 5-10 mg twice daily. A word on this clone: Its antigen is unidentified.

This CDR3 spans 15 amino acids. V lost 6 bases to trimming and J lost 4 bases, with 18 bases between them. Germline V gene data show CDR1 as SGDLS and CDR2 as YYNGEE. This TCR came from a human donor with alopecia areata. V gene TRBV9 combines with J gene TRBJ2-3, with D hard to call. The sequencing here drew on CD8+ T cells sorted from blood, taken at approximately week 30, from a patient treated with tofacitinib. The CDR3 DNA reads TGTGCCAGCAATTCAATCGTAGGTCCTGCAGATACGCAGTATTTT. This sequence encodes CASNSIVGPADTQYF.